These 16 T cell receptor beta chains were sequenced from one sample in a study of T cell responses to AZD1222 COVID-19 vaccine. Clones were read by immunoSEQ multiplex PCR, and TCRdb kept only the in-frame ones, dropping some. The sample yields about 50,000 clones, roughly three quarters seen once. Sequencing used peripheral blood, obtained 28 days after the second AZD1222 dose. These receptors came from an adult who received the AZD1222 COVID-19 vaccine.

This clone was seen a few times. This chain connects TRBV18 to TRBJ1-2; D possibly corresponds to TRBD1 (5 bases). This CDR3 is 14 amino acids long. Germline V gives CDR1 KGHSH, CDR2 LQKENI. Trimming left V 2 bases short and J 4 bases short, with 11 bases between. CDR3 DNA: TGTGCCAGCTCACCAGGGCAGGGTCTCTATGGCTACACCTTC. Protein: CASSPGQGLYGYTF.

This sequence joins TRBV25-1 and TRBJ1-2; 11 bases are a match to TRBD1. After removal of 3 bases from V and 4 bases from J, the junction contained 4 bases not matched to a gene. Germline CDR1 is MGHDK and CDR2 is SYGVNS. The CDR3 runs to 15 residues. CDR3 bases: TGTGCCAGCAGTGAGGGGACAGGGGGGGCCTATGGCTACACCTTC. Translating gives CASSEGTGGAYGYTF.

This clone was observed once. The CDR3, as DNA: TGTGCCAGCAGCTTGTCTGGGACTGGAAACACCATATATTTT. It codes for CASSLSGTGNTIYF. The rearrangement uses TRBV5-4 and TRBJ1-3; D is uncertain. CDR3 size: 14 residues. Germline V lookup: CDR1 SGHNT, CDR2 YYREEE (reference sequence). The V gene lost 1 base and the J gene lost 2 bases, with 7 bases spanning the gap.

This clone was counted between two and nine times. The V and J genes are TRBV4-2 and TRBJ2-2; TRBD2 agrees at 11 bases. This CDR3 spans 17 amino acids. Trimming cost V 4 bases and J 6 bases; bases outside gene matches: 10. CDR1 is LGHNA and CDR2 is YNFKEQ in the germline V gene. The CDR3 nucleotides are TGTGCCAGCAGCCCTCCTACTAGCGGGAGTACCCCCGGGGAGCTGTTTTTT. Translation gives CASSPPTSGSTPGELFF.

The chain is built from TRBV12-3 or TRBV12-4 and TRBJ1-3; the D is unclear. Trimming cost V 7 bases and J 5 bases, with 12 bases left between them. This CDR3 is built from 13 residues. CDR3 amino acids: CASTGVARNTIYF. CDR3 in DNA: TGTGCCAGCACCGGGGTTGCCAGAAACACCATATATTTT.

CDR3 amino acids: CASSLEGRQPSTDTQYF. For the CDR3, the DNA is TGTGCCAGCAGCTTGGAGGGGCGGCAGCCTAGCACAGATACGCAGTATTTT. V and J are TRBV5-4 and TRBJ2-3, with D possibly matching TRBD1 (5 bases). The CDR3 is 17 amino acids. V was cut by 0 bases and J by 0 bases, with 14 bases left in between. The germline V gene encodes CDR1 SGHNT and CDR2 YYREEE (reference sequence). The whole variable domain, remainder taken from reference TRBV5-4 and TRBJ2-3, is ETGVTQSPTHLIKTRGQQVTLRCSSQSGHNTVSWYQQALGQGPQFIFQYYREEENGRGNFPPRFSGLQFPNYSSELNVNALELDDSALYLCASSLEGRQPSTDTQYFGPGTRLTVL.

The chain couples TRBV28 to TRBJ2-5; 8 bases are a match to TRBD1. There are 16 residues in the CDR3. V was clipped by 4 bases and J by 0 bases; unmatched bases: 7. CDR1 and CDR2 from the germline V gene are MDHEN and SYDVKM. The chain's CDR3 is CASSSNRDRYQETQYF. CDR3 nucleotides: TGTGCCAGCAGTTCTAACCGGGACAGGTACCAAGAGACCCAGTACTTC.

This rearrangement joins TRBV5-1 to TRBJ1-2, with TRBD1 identical over 9 bases. V lost 4 bases and J lost 3; bases outside the gene matches: 4. The CDR3 is 14 residues long. CDR1 and CDR2 from the germline V gene are SGHRS and YFSETQ. The CDR3 reads CASSPTGGYYGYTF. DNA for the CDR3: TGCGCCAGCAGCCCAACAGGGGGCTACTATGGCTACACCTTC.

The chain uses TRBV25-1 and TRBJ1-2, with no clear D. The V end lost 7 bases, the J end lost 0 bases, and 15 bases lay between the germline ends. Germline CDR1 MGHDK, CDR2 SYGVNS. The CDR3 consists of 15 residues. The CDR3 region is CASTSSDGPNYGYTF. The CDR3 coding sequence is TGTGCCAGCACATCTTCGGACGGCCCTAACTATGGCTACACCTTC.

This chain joins TRBV18 and TRBJ1-1; D possibly corresponds to TRBD1 (5 bases). The CDR3 is 16 amino acids. CDR1 and CDR2 (germline): KGHSH, LQKENI. The ends were cut back, 3 bases at V and 4 bases at J, with 18 bases in the middle. The CDR3 loop is CASSPSAVGVGTEAFF. The CDR3 DNA sequence: TGTGCCAGCTCACCGTCGGCGGTGGGGGTCGGCACTGAAGCTTTCTTT.

This chain joins TRBV6-5 and TRBJ1-5; D may be TRBD1 (5 bases). The germline gives CDR1 MNHEY, CDR2 SVGAGI. The CDR3 runs to 13 residues. V was trimmed by 8 bases and J by 2 bases, leaving 10 bases between them. This CDR3 is CASFRGGNQPQHF. The CDR3 DNA follows: TGTGCCAGCTTCCGGGGGGGCAATCAGCCCCAGCATTTT.

The chain recombines TRBV6-5 with TRBJ1-2, with 8 bases identical to TRBD1. This CDR3 contains 14 residues. Germline lookup yields CDR1 MNHEY and CDR2 SVGAGI. V trimming: 0 bases; J trimming: 4 bases; junction bases outside the gene matches: 1. CDR3: CASSYSTGVYGYTF. For the CDR3, the DNA is TGTGCCAGCAGTTACTCGACAGGGGTCTATGGCTACACCTTC.

Only one count was recorded for this clone. The rearrangement links TRBV5-5 to TRBJ1-4, with TRBD1 as a possible D gene (5 bases). The germline CDR1 and CDR2 sequences are SGHKS and YYEKEE (reference sequence). Trimming removed 3 bases at V and 12 bases at J, with 18 bases between. The CDR3 spans 14 residues. Here the CDR3 reads CASSYGALSEQLFF. The CDR3 region has the DNA TGTGCCAGCAGCTACGGGGCTCTTTCTGAGCAACTGTTTTTT.

V and J are TRBV3-1 (or the pseudogene TRBV3-2) and TRBJ2-3, with D possibly being TRBD1 (5 bases). This CDR3 spans 14 amino acids. V was cut by 4 bases and J by 0 bases, with 8 bases left in between. Germline V CDR1 and CDR2: LGHDT, YNNKEL (reference sequence). CDR3 region: CASSPRQSTDTQYF. DNA of the CDR3: TGTGCCAGCAGCCCCCGACAGAGCACAGATACGCAGTATTTT.

V usage is TRBV15 and J usage is TRBJ2-7; D call uncertain. Between the trimmed V and J ends, which lost 3 bases and 3 bases, there was a span of 12 bases. CDR1 is LNHNV and CDR2 is YYDKDF in the germline V gene (reference sequence). The CDR3 loop spans 14 amino acids. CDR3 loop: CATSSEGSHYEQYF. CDR3 nucleotide sequence: TGTGCCACCAGCAGCGAAGGCAGTCACTACGAGCAGTACTTC.

V usage is TRBV28 and J usage is TRBJ1-1, with D possibly matching TRBD1 (6 bases). The germline V and J ends were trimmed by 6 bases and 0 bases, with 11 bases remaining between them. The germline V gene encodes CDR1 MDHEN and CDR2 SYDVKM. The CDR3 has 14 residues. The chain's CDR3 is CASSQDRLNTEAFF. Written as DNA, the CDR3 is TGTGCCAGCAGCCAGGACAGACTGAACACTGAAGCTTTCTTT.